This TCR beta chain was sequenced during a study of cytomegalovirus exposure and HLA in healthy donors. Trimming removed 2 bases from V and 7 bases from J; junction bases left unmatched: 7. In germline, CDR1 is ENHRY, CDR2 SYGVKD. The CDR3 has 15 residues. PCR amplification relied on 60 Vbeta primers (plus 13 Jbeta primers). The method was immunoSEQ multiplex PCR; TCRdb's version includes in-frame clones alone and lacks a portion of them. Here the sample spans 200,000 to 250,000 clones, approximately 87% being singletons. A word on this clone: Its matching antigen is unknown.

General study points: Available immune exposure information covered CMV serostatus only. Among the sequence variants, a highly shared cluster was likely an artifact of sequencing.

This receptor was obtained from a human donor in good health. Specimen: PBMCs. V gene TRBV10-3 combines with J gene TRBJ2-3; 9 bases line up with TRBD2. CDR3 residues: CAISEPGGRGYTQYF. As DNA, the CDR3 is TGTGCCATCAGTGAGCCGGGCGGGAGGGGATATACGCAGTATTTT.